A single sample is the source of the 16 T cell receptor beta chains below, sequenced in a study of molecular identifiers for immune sequencing clone quantification. TCRdb called the PCR reads again in MiXCR, with one record for every CDR3 protein. The sample lists some 100,000 distinct CDR3 sequences; 19% were seen once. Sequenced input: naive CD8+ T cells from blood, with Jurkat cell RNA spiked in. Subset given: FACS-sorted CD8+CD4-CCR7+CD45RA+ naive T cells. These receptors were taken from a human donor in good health. Some libraries in this study had Jurkat cell RNA spiked in.

This clonotype was recorded at least ten times. This rearrangement joins TRBV20-1 to TRBJ1-1, with TRBD1 matching 10 bases. Germline CDR1 is DFQATT and CDR2 is SNEGSKA (reference sequence). Unmatched junction bases numbered 3, after V lost 6 bases and J lost 5 bases. This CDR3 comprises 12 residues. The CDR3 loop reads CSAWTGGTEAFF. The CDR3 DNA sequence: TGCAGTGCCTGGACAGGGGGGACTGAAGCTTTCTTT.

This clonotype was counted ten times or more. The J gene is TRBJ2-3, the V gene TRBV6-5; D not resolved. The V gene lost 6 bases and the J gene lost 2 bases, with 9 bases spanning the gap. Germline lookup yields CDR1 MNHEY and CDR2 SVGAGI. The CDR3 runs 13 residues. In DNA form, the CDR3 reads TGTGCCAGCAGGGAAGGGCCCACAGATACGCAGTATTTT. This codes for CASREGPTDTQYF.

This clonotype was seen repeatedly, ten times or more. The rearrangement joins TRBV14 to TRBJ2-7; perhaps TRBD2 as D (5 bases). The length of the CDR3 is 14 residues. CDR1 and CDR2 (germline): SGHDN, FVKESK. V was shortened by 2 bases and J by 3 bases, with 11 bases between the two germline ends. DNA for the CDR3: TGTGCCAGCAGCCAAAATCGGGGAATCTACGAGCAGTACTTC. Amino acids: CASSQNRGIYEQYF.

This clonotype has a count of ten or more. The chain combines TRBV3-1 with TRBJ1-5; D not certain. Trimming stripped 3 bases from V and 2 bases from J, with 14 bases between. Germline lookup yields CDR1 LGHDT and CDR2 YNNKEL (reference sequence). The CDR3 extends over 16 amino acids. CDR3 DNA sequence: TGTGCCAGCAGCCATACCGGGAGCTTGGGCAATCAGCCCCAGCATTTT. This translates into CASSHTGSLGNQPQHF.

This clonotype was found many times. The chain employs TRBV9 and TRBJ1-4, with D maybe TRBD1 (5 bases). This CDR3 region has 15 residues. Germline-derived CDR1 and CDR2 are SGDLS and YYNGEE. The germline V and J ends were trimmed by 4 bases and 4 bases, with 14 bases remaining between them. The CDR3 region is CASSTPDSNNEKLFF. CDR3 nucleotides: TGTGCCAGCAGCACCCCAGACAGTAATAATGAAAAACTGTTTTTT.

Concerning this clonotype: It may be a read error: a sequence one base away is much more abundant. The V and J genes are TRBV9 and TRBJ2-3; possible D gene TRBD2, 5 bases. The CDR3 length is 16 residues. Germline loops: CDR1 SGDLS, CDR2 YYNGEE. V lost 0 bases and J 2 bases, leaving 13 bases between the germline ends. Here the CDR3 DNA reads TGTGCCAGCAGCGTAGGGAGAGCGGCCCTCACAGATACGCAGTATTTT. Its translation is CASSVGRAALTDTQYF.

Points on this clonotype: Possible read error: a much larger clone is one base away. The chain links TRBV12-3 or TRBV12-4 to TRBJ2-1; D unresolved. Trimming shortened V by 6 bases and J by 12 bases, and 15 bases separated the two germline ends. The CDR3 extends over 12 amino acids. CDR3 DNA: TGTGCCAGCAGCCGCCCGAAGGGTGGGCAGTTCTTC. Its protein is CASSRPKGGQFF.

This clonotype was observed many times. The chain couples TRBV14 to TRBJ1-4; D gene ambiguous. The CDR3 totals 16 residues. The germline V and J ends were trimmed by 0 bases and 3 bases, with 11 bases remaining between them. Germline assignment: CDR1 SGHDN and CDR2 FVKESK. CDR3 coding DNA: TGTGCCAGCAGCCAAGAATGGGCCGGTCCTAATGAAAAACTGTTTTTT. Its translation is CASSQEWAGPNEKLFF.

Details on this clonotype: A much larger clone lies one base from this, so it may be a read error. Here the CDR3 omits its conserved ending phenylalanine or tryptophan, so a read error is the likely source. The chain has TRBV2 and TRBJ2-5; the D gene is possibly TRBD1 (6 bases). Trimming took off 3 bases at V and 0 bases at J, with 23 bases between the two ends. Germline CDR1 SNHLY, CDR2 FYNNEI. The CDR3 has 19 residues. In nucleotides, the CDR3 is TGTGCCAGCAGTGATAAGCTAGAAGCTTCCGGACAGTACCAAGAGACCCAGTACATC. Residues: CASSDKLEASGQYQETQYI.

Concerning this clonotype itself: Given a much more abundant clone one base away, this may be a read error. V gene TRBV6-6 combines with J gene TRBJ2-1, with D perhaps matching TRBD1 or TRBD2 (5 bases each). Germline V lookup: CDR1 MNHNY, CDR2 SVGAGI (reference sequence). CDR3 size: 17 residues. In nucleotides, the CDR3 is TGTACCAGCAGTTACTCGTTGGGGGAACTGGGGTACAATGAGCAGTTCTTC. It codes for CTSSYSLGELGYNEQFF.

This clonotype was counted at least ten times. CDR3 sequence reads: CAISESGQRRYNSPLHF. The DNA of the CDR3 is TGTGCCATCAGTGAGTCGGGGCAGAGGCGCTATAATTCACCCCTCCACTTT. The chain carries TRBV10-3 and TRBJ1-6; a weak D match, TRBD1 (5 bases). Germline V CDR1 and CDR2: ENHRY, SYGVKD. Trimming removed 0 bases at V and 3 bases at J, with 12 bases between. The CDR3 extends over 17 amino acids.

Regarding this clonotype: A much larger clonotype is one base distant, so this may be a read error. The chain uses TRBV20-1 and TRBJ1-2; 7 bases agree with TRBD1. The germline V gene has CDR1 DFQATT and CDR2 SNEGSKA (reference sequence). There are 14 residues in the CDR3. With V trimmed by 0 bases and J by 5 bases, 6 bases remained unmatched. CDR3 in amino acids: CSARDVRGFYGYTF. CDR3 sequence (DNA): TGCAGTGCTAGAGATGTCAGGGGGTTTTATGGCTACACCTTC.

In its sample, this clonotype was seen many times. The gene calls are TRBV7-9 and TRBJ2-5, with D possibly being TRBD1 or TRBD2 (7 bases each). CDR3 length: 15 residues. The germline V gene has CDR1 SEHNR and CDR2 FQNEAQ (reference sequence). V was trimmed by 7 bases and J by 0 bases, leaving 15 bases between them. The CDR3 nucleotides are TGTGCCAGCAAAGCAGGGGGGGCGGACCAAGAGACCCAGTACTTC. Encoded protein: CASKAGGADQETQYF.

This clonotype was counted at least ten times. This chain joins TRBV7-9 and TRBJ1-5; 7 nucleotides align to TRBD1. V lost 5 bases, J lost 2 bases, and 3 bases stayed unmatched. Germline V gene data show CDR1 as SEHNR and CDR2 as FQNEAQ (reference sequence). This CDR3 comprises 14 residues. The CDR3 loop reads CASSQGVGNQPQHF. CDR3 DNA sequence: TGTGCCAGCAGCCAGGGGGTTGGCAATCAGCCCCAGCATTTT.

At least ten counts were recorded for this clonotype. The chain employs TRBV7-9 and TRBJ1-1; D might be TRBD1 (5 bases). Per germline, CDR1 SEHNR and CDR2 FQNEAQ (reference sequence). The CDR3 totals 14 residues. V lost 5 bases to trimming and J lost 5 bases, with 15 bases between them. CDR3 bases: TGTGCCAGCAGCCTACCCGGGGGGGGGACTGAAGCTTTCTTT. Protein product: CASSLPGGGTEAFF.

Turning to this clonotype: This clone may be a read error of a much larger clone one base away. The chain joins TRBV4-3 to TRBJ2-3; D uncertain. This CDR3 region has 15 residues. Trimming took off 1 base at V and 4 bases at J, with 12 bases between the two ends. Germline V gives CDR1 LGHNA, CDR2 YSLEER. The CDR3 bases are TGCGCCAGCAGCCAAGTTAGGGTGGGCGCAGATACGCAGTATTTT. This gives the protein CASSQVRVGADTQYF.